A selection of T cell receptor beta chains follows, all from one sample in a study of cytotoxic CD8 clonotypes in ibrutinib-treated CLL. Some clones are missing from TCRdb's copy, which holds only in-frame ones; the method was immunoSEQ multiplex PCR. The repertoire holds approximately 320,000 clones, with over 55% as singletons. The starting material was PBMCs, obtained after 36 months of ibrutinib treatment. These receptors all stem from a human donor with chronic lymphocytic leukemia. CDR3s include the opening cysteine and the closing phenylalanine or tryptophan. Fields, in order: CDR3 DNA, CDR3 protein, D gene, J gene, V gene, clone size. The D gene is left open where the match is weak. Size is omitted from some rows. Given values are once, few, many or a class for expanded clones.

cdr3_nt: TGTGCCAGCATCCAAGGAGGAGACAAAAACATTCAGTACTTC
cdr3_aa: CASIQGGDKNIQYF
d_call: -
j_call: TRBJ2-4
v_call: TRBV7-9
clone_size: -

cdr3_nt: TGCGCCAGCAGCCAATTGGGGACGGCAAACACCGGGGAGCTGTTTTTT
cdr3_aa: CASSQLGTANTGELFF
d_call: -
j_call: TRBJ2-2
v_call: TRBV4-1
clone_size: -

cdr3_nt: TGTGCCAGCTCCCCCCTCCCTCCGGGACCGTATTATGGCTACACCTTC
cdr3_aa: CASSPLPPGPYYGYTF
d_call: -
j_call: TRBJ1-2
v_call: TRBV18
clone_size: -

cdr3_nt: TGCGCCAGCAGCCAAGATGGACAAGATACGCAGTATTTT
cdr3_aa: CASSQDGQDTQYF
d_call: -
j_call: TRBJ2-3
v_call: TRBV4-3
clone_size: -

cdr3_nt: TGTGCCACCAGCAGAGGACACCGCGAAGCTAGTTTT
cdr3_aa: CATSRGHREASF
d_call: -
j_call: TRBJ1-1
v_call: TRBV15
clone_size: few

cdr3_nt: TGTGCCAGCAGGAAGGGAGGGAACACTGAAGCTTTCTTT
cdr3_aa: CASRKGGNTEAFF
d_call: -
j_call: TRBJ1-1
v_call: TRBV6-5
clone_size: few

cdr3_nt: TGTGCCAGCAGCACAGGGGTTAGGGAGACCCAGTACTTC
cdr3_aa: CASSTGVRETQYF
d_call: TRBD1
j_call: TRBJ2-5
v_call: TRBV9
clone_size: -

cdr3_nt: TGTGCCAGCACCCCTTTAAAAGCATCCACCGAGCAGTACTTC
cdr3_aa: CASTPLKASTEQYF
d_call: -
j_call: TRBJ2-7
v_call: TRBV2
clone_size: once

cdr3_nt: TGTGCCAGCAGCTTGCTCCCGCTGGGGGCACGTGGAAACACCATATATTTT
cdr3_aa: CASSLLPLGARGNTIYF
d_call: -
j_call: TRBJ1-3
v_call: TRBV5-5
clone_size: -

cdr3_nt: TGCGCCAGCAGCTTGCGCGGGGGACAGACTGAAGCTTTCTTT
cdr3_aa: CASSLRGGQTEAFF
d_call: TRBD1
j_call: TRBJ1-1
v_call: TRBV5-1
clone_size: -

cdr3_nt: TGTGCCAGTAGTTGGGGGACCCCCTACGAGCAGTACTTC
cdr3_aa: CASSWGTPYEQYF
d_call: -
j_call: TRBJ2-7
v_call: TRBV19
clone_size: -

cdr3_nt: TGCAGCGTTGAAGAGACGGACAGCTCCTACGAGCAGTACTTC
cdr3_aa: CSVEETDSSYEQYF
d_call: -
j_call: TRBJ2-7
v_call: TRBV29-1
clone_size: -

cdr3_nt: TGTGCCAGCACCCCGATGCAGGGCTCCTACAATGAGCAGTTCTTC
cdr3_aa: CASTPMQGSYNEQFF
d_call: -
j_call: TRBJ2-1
v_call: TRBV14
clone_size: -

cdr3_nt: TGCAGCGTAGGACAGGTCATGAACACTGAAGCTTTCTTT
cdr3_aa: CSVGQVMNTEAFF
d_call: TRBD1
j_call: TRBJ1-1
v_call: TRBV29-1
clone_size: few

cdr3_nt: TGTGCCAGCCTACCCGGGGCCGAGACCAGCACAGATACGCAGTATTTT
cdr3_aa: CASLPGAETSTDTQYF
d_call: -
j_call: TRBJ2-3
v_call: TRBV2
clone_size: -

cdr3_nt: TGTGCCATCAGTGAGCCAGCGGGGGCCACAGATACGCAGTATTTT
cdr3_aa: CAISEPAGATDTQYF
d_call: TRBD2
j_call: TRBJ2-3
v_call: TRBV10-3
clone_size: -

cdr3_nt: TGTGCCATCAGTGGGCAGGGGATACTGTTTTTT
cdr3_aa: CAISGQGILFF
d_call: -
j_call: TRBJ1-4
v_call: TRBV10-3
clone_size: -

cdr3_nt: TGTGCCACCAGCAGCGGGTGGCTAGCGGGAGACACCGGGGAGCTGTTTTTT
cdr3_aa: CATSSGWLAGDTGELFF
d_call: TRBD2
j_call: TRBJ2-2
v_call: TRBV15
clone_size: few

cdr3_nt: TGCAGCTCATCCAATCTTCTGGGGACAGGCTTAGACACTGAAGCTTTCTTT
cdr3_aa: CSSSNLLGTGLDTEAFF
d_call: TRBD1
j_call: TRBJ1-1
v_call: TRBV29-1
clone_size: -

cdr3_nt: TGCAGCGTTGAAGATCTTTTCGGCGGCGAGCAGTACTTC
cdr3_aa: CSVEDLFGGEQYF
d_call: -
j_call: TRBJ2-7
v_call: TRBV29-1
clone_size: -

cdr3_nt: TGTGCCAGCAGCGTAGGTAGAGTTGGTGGGCAGTACTTC
cdr3_aa: CASSVGRVGGQYF
d_call: -
j_call: TRBJ2-7
v_call: TRBV9
clone_size: -

cdr3_nt: TGCGCCAGCAGCCAATTAACAGGGGACCCTGAAGCTTTCTTT
cdr3_aa: CASSQLTGDPEAFF
d_call: TRBD1
j_call: TRBJ1-1
v_call: TRBV4-3
clone_size: -

cdr3_nt: TGTGCCAGCAGCCCCCTCTTAGCGGGGGGGTTCAATGAGCAGTTCTTC
cdr3_aa: CASSPLLAGGFNEQFF
d_call: TRBD2
j_call: TRBJ2-1
v_call: TRBV4-2
clone_size: -

cdr3_nt: TGTGCCAGCAGCGGCTCCCCCGGGGAGCTGTTTTTT
cdr3_aa: CASSGSPGELFF
d_call: -
j_call: TRBJ2-2
v_call: TRBV9
clone_size: once

cdr3_nt: TGTGCCAGCACCCCAACAGGGGTTAACCAAGAGACCCAGTACTTC
cdr3_aa: CASTPTGVNQETQYF
d_call: TRBD1
j_call: TRBJ2-5
v_call: TRBV7-2
clone_size: few

cdr3_nt: TGCGCCAGCAGCCCGGGGGACAGGGATGTAGCAGATACGCAGTATTTT
cdr3_aa: CASSPGDRDVADTQYF
d_call: TRBD1
j_call: TRBJ2-3
v_call: TRBV5-1
clone_size: -

cdr3_nt: TGTGCCACCAGCAGAGACACAGGGCTTAGGACAGATACGCAGTATTTT
cdr3_aa: CATSRDTGLRTDTQYF
d_call: -
j_call: TRBJ2-3
v_call: TRBV15
clone_size: few